The 14 T cell receptor beta chains listed next were all sequenced from one sample in a study of CD8+ T cells in alopecia areata. The treatment: oral pan-JAK inhibitor, 5-10 mg twice daily. Investigators isolated RNA and reverse transcribed it into cDNA to act as the sequencing template. The assay was immunoSEQ multiplex PCR, and TCRdb's table has in-frame clones only and misses some. The sample records about 290,000 clones, 58% being singletons. The sequences come from CD4+ T cells sorted from blood, collected at week 24, from a patient treated with tofacitinib. The receptors were sampled from a human donor with alopecia areata.

The chain carries TRBV4-1 and TRBJ2-1; no firm D call. CDR1 and CDR2 from the germline V gene are MGHRA and YSYEKL. There are 12 residues in the CDR3. Trimming pared 5 bases from V and 8 bases from J, leaving 10 bases between. CDR3 sequence: CASSEIGYEQFF. The CDR3 region has the DNA TGCGCCAGCAGCGAAATAGGTTATGAGCAGTTCTTC.

As concerns this clone: This same CDR3 is encoded by further DNA sequences in the sample. The chain couples TRBV30 to TRBJ1-2; D remains unclear. V was shortened by 2 bases and J by 4 bases, with 8 bases between the two germline ends. The CDR3 runs 12 residues. The V gene's germline CDR1 is GTSNPN and CDR2 SVGIG (reference sequence). CDR3: CAWSRGGYGYTF. For the CDR3, the DNA is TGTGCCTGGAGTCGGGGAGGCTATGGCTACACCTTC.

The V and J genes are TRBV6-5 and TRBJ1-1, with D maybe TRBD1 (6 bases). V gave up 0 bases and J gave up 4 bases, with 6 bases separating them. Germline assignment: CDR1 MNHEY and CDR2 SVGAGI. The CDR3 extends over 13 amino acids. The CDR3 DNA follows: TGTGCCAGCAGTTACTCAGGGGGCACTGAAGCTTTCTTT. Translated: CASSYSGGTEAFF.

The V gene is TRBV28, the J gene TRBJ2-7, with 9 positions matching TRBD1. CDR1 is MDHEN and CDR2 is SYDVKM in the germline V gene. This CDR3 is built from 15 residues. Trimming cost V 6 bases and J 2 bases; bases outside gene matches: 8. CDR3 in DNA: TGTGCCAGCAGCTCACCAGGGACAGGGACCTACGAGCAGTACTTC. Its protein product is CASSSPGTGTYEQYF.

The rearrangement links TRBV5-6 to TRBJ2-5; possibly TRBD1 for D (5 bases). The CDR3 is 15 amino acids. Per the germline V gene, CDR1 is SGHDT and CDR2 is YYEEEE. Trimming took off 0 bases at V and 3 bases at J, with 12 bases between the two ends. DNA of the CDR3: TGTGCCAGCAGCTTGGTTGGGGCCGGCGAAGAGACCCAGTACTTC. This codes for CASSLVGAGEETQYF.

CDR3 amino acids: CAISAFRNQPQHF. The CDR3 DNA follows: TGTGCCATCAGTGCCTTTCGCAATCAGCCCCAGCATTTT. The gene calls are TRBV10-3 and TRBJ1-5; D is unresolved. CDR3 length: 13 residues. Trimming took off 4 bases at V and 2 bases at J, with 6 bases between the two ends. The germline V gene has CDR1 ENHRY and CDR2 SYGVKD.

This chain connects TRBV29-1 to TRBJ2-2; D gene ambiguous. Germline-derived CDR1 and CDR2 are SQVTM and ANQGSEA. V was cut by 5 bases and J by 1 base, with 11 bases left in between. This CDR3 region has 14 residues. CDR3 DNA sequence: TGCAGCGTTTATTCATCAATGAACACCGGGGAGCTGTTTTTT. Its translation is CSVYSSMNTGELFF.

This clone was counted a few times. The chain recombines TRBV29-1 with TRBJ1-2; tentatively, D is TRBD1 (5 bases). V was clipped by 4 bases and J by 7 bases, with 13 bases between them. Per the germline V gene, CDR1 is SQVTM and CDR2 is ANQGSEA. The CDR3 runs 12 residues. The CDR3: CSVVPGLSGYTF. The DNA of the CDR3 is TGCAGCGTTGTGCCAGGGTTAAGTGGCTACACCTTC.

In its sample, this clone was seen a few times. The chain recombines TRBV28 with TRBJ2-7; perhaps TRBD1 as D (5 bases). The length of the CDR3 is 13 residues. V gave up 3 bases and J gave up 2 bases, with 8 bases separating them. Germline values: CDR1 MDHEN, CDR2 SYDVKM. CDR3 nucleotide sequence: TGTGCCAGCAGTTTTCGGACACCCTACGAGCAGTACTTC. This translates into CASSFRTPYEQYF.

The V gene is TRBV25-1, the J gene TRBJ1-2; D is ambiguous. In germline, CDR1 is MGHDK, CDR2 SYGVNS. The CDR3 has 11 amino acids. V gave up 5 bases and J gave up 2 bases, with 3 bases separating them. The CDR3 spells CASSLNYGYTF. DNA of the CDR3: TGTGCCAGCAGTCTAAACTATGGCTACACCTTC.

Concerning this clone: The junction and the germline gene differ at one end; a read error may be behind it. J is TRBJ2-5 and V is TRBV7-7; D might be TRBD1 (5 bases). This CDR3 comprises 13 residues. Germline V gene lookup returns CDR1 SSHAT and CDR2 FNYEAQ (reference sequence). The CDR3 DNA reads as TGTGCTAGCAGCGTAAGACAGCAAGAGACCCAGTACTTC. This translates into CASSVRQQETQYF.

The chain joins TRBV7-2 to TRBJ2-5; D ambiguous. The V end was cut by 5 bases, the J end by 4 bases, with 14 bases between. The CDR3 is 14 residues long. The germline V gene has CDR1 SGHTA and CDR2 FQGNSA. The CDR3, as DNA: TGTGCCAGCAGCCCGGCCCTGGTATCAGAGACCCAGTACTTC. Its protein is CASSPALVSETQYF.

The chain recombines TRBV7-8 with TRBJ2-7; 9 bases line up with TRBD1. V shed 5 bases and J 0 bases; nucleotides not matched to a gene: 5. The CDR3 loop spans 15 amino acids. Germline lookup yields CDR1 SGHVS and CDR2 FQNEAQ. CDR3 nucleotides: TGTGCCAGCAGCCTAACAGGGGGCCCCTCCTACGAGCAGTACTTC. This translates into CASSLTGGPSYEQYF.

The chain joins TRBV9 to TRBJ2-7; perhaps TRBD1 as D (5 bases). V lost 0 bases and J lost 3, with 10 bases in between. CDR3 size: 14 residues. CDR1 is SGDLS, CDR2 YYNGEE, per germline. The CDR3 region is CASSVDLDNYEQYF. CDR3 bases: TGTGCCAGCAGCGTAGACCTGGACAACTACGAGCAGTACTTC. Full variable domain (missing parts from reference TRBV9 and TRBJ2-7): DSGVTQTPKHLITATGQRVTLRCSPRSGDLSVYWYQQSLDQGLQFLIQYYNGEERAKGNILERFSAQQFPDLHSELNLSSLELGDSALYFCASSVDLDNYEQYFGPGTRLTVT.